This T cell receptor beta chain was identified in a study of PD-L1 blockade in urothelial cancer (dated by TCRdb to about 2017). At the level of the whole study: All patients started therapy around 2014 and received atezolizumab 1,200 mg intravenously every 3 weeks. About 90% of the 29 patients were identified as males with urothelial cancer of bladder origin, and a prior smoking history was reported by 18 of 29 patients. Patients had an ECOG performance status of 0 or 1 and had received between 0 and 3 prior chemotherapy regimens. Blood samples were analyzed at 3 weeks after treatment start (second dose) and at 6 weeks after treatment start. Blood samples gave median yields of approximately 130,000 T cells and tens of thousands of unique TCRs, along with a median clonality of approximately 0.084. An exploratory multi-omic analysis was conducted of the somatic, immune and clinical correlates of response to PD-L1 blockade with atezolizumab in urothelial cancer. Pretreatment tumor samples, along with matched peripheral blood collected serially before and after atezolizumab treatment, underwent TCR sequencing. Progression-free survival longer than 6 months counted as durable clinical benefit, and TCR features were additionally tested against both progression-free and overall survival. In the same patients, whole exome sequencing and RNA sequencing of pretreatment tumors were performed in addition to TCR sequencing. Durable clinical benefit was achieved by nine patients but not by the remaining 20. Twenty-nine patients had pretreatment blood TCR-seq, some 24 had at least one posttreatment blood collection, and some 24 had tumor TCR-seq. Broader findings and caveats from the paper: A pretreatment peripheral blood TCR clonality below the median was linked to improved progression-free and overall survival. Patients with durable benefit showed greater expansion of tumor-associated TCR clones in peripheral blood 3 weeks after starting treatment (n ≈ 23, p = 0.022). Because of the small sample size (n of about 30) and the many exploratory analyses performed, the results are intended to be regarded as hypothesis-generating.

The sample's time point, from its label and the paper: peripheral blood 6 weeks after treatment start. A total of under 30 patients with locally advanced or metastatic urothelial carcinoma, treated at Memorial Sloan Kettering on a trial protocol, made up the cohort. Peripheral blood mononuclear cells were collected pretreatment and during treatment, with between 1 and 8 total time points obtained per patient. The Qiagen DNeasy Blood extraction kit was used to purify genomic DNA from total PBMCs and tumor samples. PBMCs were collected pretreatment and during treatment, and were isolated and stored as previously described. This clone was detected once. The antigen it recognizes is unknown. The record has no base qualities; no much larger clone is one base away. V loses 0 bases, J loses 3 bases, and the germline ends lie 9 bases apart. The CDR3 sequence holds 14 residues, the cysteine and phenylalanine included. The read is trimmed to its CDR3 DNA, 42 bases read in frame from base 1. The germline V gene supplies CDR1 SGDLS and CDR2 YYNGEE.

Synthetic TCR analog templates were spiked into each PCR so that absolute template abundance could be estimated from read counts. The immunoSEQ assay was used to amplify TCRbeta CDR3 regions from genomic DNA with bias-controlled V and J gene primers. Rearranged TCRbeta segments were sequenced at approximately 20X coverage. The authors' pipeline ran thus. Clustering was used to correct sequencing errors, and CDR3s were annotated against IMGT so that V, D and J genes could be assigned. Downstream analyses used only productive TCRbeta rearrangements and left out out-of-frame or stop-codon sequences. Clonality was calculated as one minus the Shannon entropy normalized by the log of the number of unique productive sequences. Clones differing between time points or between blood and tumor were identified by Fisher's exact test with Benjamini-Hochberg correction at adjusted p below 0.01. TCRdb took over this immuneACCESS table, retaining in-frame rearrangements with V and J assigned. Such tables are incomplete; in checked studies, under half of the missing clones stem from an unresolved V gene, and the remainder is unexplained. Clonal size and the V and J genes are those of that table, whereas D and trimming came from the DNA. Here the sample has around 100,000 clones; 80% to 95% occur a single time. The top ten constitute 3.5% to 4.5% of the sample.

The chain is assembled from TRBV9 and TRBJ1-2; the D gene assignment is ambiguous. This TCR was recovered from a man aged 55 to 69 with urothelial cancer. The input for sequencing was PBMCs, taken around atezolizumab (anti-PD-L1) treatment. CDR3 reads: CASSVASGYYGYTF. DNA sequence: TGTGCCAGCAGCGTAGCTTCAGGTTACTATGGCTACACCTTC.